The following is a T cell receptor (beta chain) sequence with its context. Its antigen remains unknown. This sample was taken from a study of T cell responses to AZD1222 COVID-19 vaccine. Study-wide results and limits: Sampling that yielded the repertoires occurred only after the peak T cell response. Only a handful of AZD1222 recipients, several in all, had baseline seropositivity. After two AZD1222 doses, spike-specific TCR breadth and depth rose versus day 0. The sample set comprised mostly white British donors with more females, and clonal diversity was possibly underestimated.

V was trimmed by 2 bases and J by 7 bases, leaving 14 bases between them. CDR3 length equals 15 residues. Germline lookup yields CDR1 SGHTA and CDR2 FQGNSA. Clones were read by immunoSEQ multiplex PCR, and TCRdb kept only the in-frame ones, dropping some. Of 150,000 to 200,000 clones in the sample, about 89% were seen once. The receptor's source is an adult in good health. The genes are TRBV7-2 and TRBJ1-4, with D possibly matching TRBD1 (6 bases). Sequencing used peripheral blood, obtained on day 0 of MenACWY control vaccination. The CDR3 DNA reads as TGTGCCAGCAGCTTATTTTTTGGAGGGGGTGAAAAACTGTTTTTT. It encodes CASSLFFGGGEKLFF.